Below, one T cell receptor (beta chain) is given with its context. The data are from a study of CD8 T cell repertoires and HIV-1 epitope variants. Overall study: T cells were stimulated with Twenty-five Gag and Nef peptides separately. An uncultured baseline aliquot held 1M T cells.

Sequencing used immunoSEQ multiplex PCR; TCRdb keeps in-frame clones, though not all of them. The data show about 90,000 clones, 74% seen once. The CDR3 loop spans 13 amino acids. Germline V CDR1 and CDR2: SQVTM, ANQGSEA. The V segment lost 6 bases and the J segment 9 bases; nucleotides outside the gene matches: 11. This chain uses TRBV29-1 with TRBJ2-3; 8 bases align to TRBD1. This clonotype was sampled from a male donor with HIV. The material sequenced was uncultured baseline CD8+ T cells from peripheral blood mononuclear cells (PBMCs). The CDR3 DNA is TGCAGCGTCCACCAGGGGGCAGGGGACACGCAGTATTTT. Encoded protein: CSVHQGAGDTQYF.